A selection of T cell receptor beta chains follows, all from one sample in a study of shared clonotypes between healthy human individuals. Using immunoSEQ multiplex PCR, the repertoire was profiled, and TCRdb retains in-frame clones only, with some absent. This sample has approximately 2.4 million clones, with roughly 95% found just once. Sequencing was carried out using naive CD4+ T cells sorted from blood. Every receptor here comes from a young man in good health. Each CDR3 is given with its conserved first and last residue. The size of a clone is reported for some rows only, either as once, few or many, or as a class for expanded clones.

. TRBV9 CASSVAGTRSPLHF
. TRBV2 CASSEKDRPDF
. TRBV7-2 CASSLAGWGPYEQYF
. TRBV5-8 CASSPTGRTNSPLHF
once TRBV5-3 CARSRVTGLSGYEQYF
. TRBV2 CASSETSITDTQYF
. TRBV10-3 CAISSGGLVTDTQYF
. TRBV27 CASSREGSYEQYF
. TRBV7-6 CASSLNGLAGPYEQYF
. TRBV10-1 CASSEGERRAYF
. TRBV2 CASKQTSGSIGELFF
. TRBV5-1 CASSGTGNGYTF
. TRBV25-1 CASTRDRATNEQFF
. TRBV2 CASSEEGGYGYTF
. TRBV10-3 CAISDRFNQPQHF
. TRBV11-2 CASSLGPGELFF
. TRBV5-1 CASSLQFGSKGYDEQFF
. TRBV7-2 CASSLARPSISYEQYF
. TRBV7-2 CASSLRTGGDAETQYF
. TRBV4-1 CASSPELAGPYEQYF
. TRBV5-1 CASSLQGQNSPLHF
once TRBV7-2 CASSMRDTDTQYF
. TRBV5-1 CASSLRGQETQYF
. TRBV6-1 CASREDMNTEAFF
. TRBV7-9 CASSHRSPSTDTQYF
. TRBV10-2 CASSEMAGVSNQPQHF
. TRBV28 CASSFSSGTYGYTF
once TRBV29-1 CSATPGEEQFF
. TRBV29-1 CSVGTRGLAGQMGLQETQYF
once TRBV6-6 CASSPSPQGRSPLHF
. TRBV6-5 CASRIQGEYGEQYF
. TRBV10-2 CASTPRGNEQFF
. TRBV4-2 CASSREGWRDEAFF
. TRBV10-2 CASSEQVTEAFF
. TRBV5-1 CASSGAEGGANVLTF
. TRBV7-9 CASSLGTGVGNTIYF
. TRBV6-1 CASRTNFNSPLHF